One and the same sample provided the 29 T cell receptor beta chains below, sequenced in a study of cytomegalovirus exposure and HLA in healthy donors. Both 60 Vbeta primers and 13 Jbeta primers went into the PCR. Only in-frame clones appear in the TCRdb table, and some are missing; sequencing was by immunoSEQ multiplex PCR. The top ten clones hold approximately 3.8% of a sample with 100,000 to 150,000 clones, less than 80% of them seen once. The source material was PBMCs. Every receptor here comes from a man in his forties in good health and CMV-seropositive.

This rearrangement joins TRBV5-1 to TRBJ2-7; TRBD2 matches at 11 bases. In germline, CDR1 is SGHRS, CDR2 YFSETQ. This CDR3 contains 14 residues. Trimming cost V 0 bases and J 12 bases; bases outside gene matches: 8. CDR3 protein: CASSLGLAGTSWYF. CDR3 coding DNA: TGCGCCAGCAGCTTGGGACTAGCGGGAACGAGCTGGTACTTC.

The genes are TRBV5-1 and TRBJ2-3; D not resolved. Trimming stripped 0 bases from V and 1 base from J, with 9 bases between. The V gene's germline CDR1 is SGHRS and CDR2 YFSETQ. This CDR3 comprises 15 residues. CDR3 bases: TGCGCCAGCAGCTTGGCACTACGGGGCACAGATACGCAGTATTTT. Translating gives CASSLALRGTDTQYF.

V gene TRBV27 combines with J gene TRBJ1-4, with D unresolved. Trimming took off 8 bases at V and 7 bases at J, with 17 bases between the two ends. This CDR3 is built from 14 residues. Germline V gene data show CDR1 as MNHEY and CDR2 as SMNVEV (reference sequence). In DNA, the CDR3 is TGTGCCAGCCCTGAGGTTTCCGGAGGTGAAAAACTGTTTTTT. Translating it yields CASPEVSGGEKLFF.

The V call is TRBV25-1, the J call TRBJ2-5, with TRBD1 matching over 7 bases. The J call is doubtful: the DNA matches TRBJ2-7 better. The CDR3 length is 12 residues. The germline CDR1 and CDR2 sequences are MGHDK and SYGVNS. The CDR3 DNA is TGTGCCAGCAAGGGACAGTCCTACGAGCAGTACTTC. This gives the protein CASKGQSYEQYF.

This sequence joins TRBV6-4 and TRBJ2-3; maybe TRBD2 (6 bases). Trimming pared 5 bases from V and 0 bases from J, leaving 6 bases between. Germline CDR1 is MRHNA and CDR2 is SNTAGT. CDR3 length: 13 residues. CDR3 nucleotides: TGTGCCAGCAGTAGCGGGAGCACAGATACGCAGTATTTT. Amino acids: CASSSGSTDTQYF.

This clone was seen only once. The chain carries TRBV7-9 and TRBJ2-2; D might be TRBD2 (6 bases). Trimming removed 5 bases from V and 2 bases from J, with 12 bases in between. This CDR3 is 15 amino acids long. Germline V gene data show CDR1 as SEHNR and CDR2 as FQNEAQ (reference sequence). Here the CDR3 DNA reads TGTGCCAGCAGCCTTGGACTAACCAACACCGGGGAGCTGTTTTTT. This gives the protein CASSLGLTNTGELFF.

CDR3 residues: CASSQDRVTAKNIQYF. DNA of the CDR3: TGTGCCAGCTCCCAAGATCGGGTGACAGCCAAAAACATTCAGTACTTC. The chain couples TRBV18 to TRBJ2-4; D gene unclear. The V and J ends lost 6 bases and 0 bases respectively, with 15 bases between them. The CDR3 is 16 residues long. Germline CDR1 reads KGHSH; CDR2 reads LQKENI.

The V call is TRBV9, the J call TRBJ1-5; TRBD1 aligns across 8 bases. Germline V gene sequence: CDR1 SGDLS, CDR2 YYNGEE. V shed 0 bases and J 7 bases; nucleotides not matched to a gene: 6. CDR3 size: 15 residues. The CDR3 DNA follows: TGTGCCAGCAGCGTAGATGGACAGGGAAGACAGCCCCAGCATTTT. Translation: CASSVDGQGRQPQHF.

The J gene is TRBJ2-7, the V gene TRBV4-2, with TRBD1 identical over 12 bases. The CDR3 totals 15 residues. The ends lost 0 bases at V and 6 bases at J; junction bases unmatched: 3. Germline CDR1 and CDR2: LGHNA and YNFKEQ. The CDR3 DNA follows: TGTGCCAGCAGCCAAGAGGGACAGGGGGCTTTCGAGCAGTACTTC. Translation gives CASSQEGQGAFEQYF.

In DNA, the CDR3 is TGTGCCAGCAGTGGGGACAGAGGATATGAGCAGTTCTTC. Its protein product is CASSGDRGYEQFF. The chain links TRBV2 to TRBJ2-1, with 7 positions matching TRBD1. The CDR3 contains 13 residues. V lost 4 bases, J lost 8 bases, and 5 bases stayed unmatched. In germline, CDR1 is SNHLY, CDR2 FYNNEI.

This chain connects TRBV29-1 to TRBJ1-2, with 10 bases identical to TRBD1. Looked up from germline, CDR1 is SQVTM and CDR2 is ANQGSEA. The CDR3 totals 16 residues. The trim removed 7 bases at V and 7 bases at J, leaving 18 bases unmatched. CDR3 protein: CSATPGQGILGGGYTF. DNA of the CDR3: TGCAGCGCTACCCCGGGACAGGGGATTTTGGGAGGTGGCTACACCTTC.

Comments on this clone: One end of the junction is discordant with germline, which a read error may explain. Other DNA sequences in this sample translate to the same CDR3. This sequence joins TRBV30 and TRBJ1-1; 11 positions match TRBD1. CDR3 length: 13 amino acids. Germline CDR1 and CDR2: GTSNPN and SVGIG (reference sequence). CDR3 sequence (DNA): TGTGCCTGGAGTGGGACAGGGGGCACTGAAGCCTTCTTT. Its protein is CAWSGTGGTEAFF.

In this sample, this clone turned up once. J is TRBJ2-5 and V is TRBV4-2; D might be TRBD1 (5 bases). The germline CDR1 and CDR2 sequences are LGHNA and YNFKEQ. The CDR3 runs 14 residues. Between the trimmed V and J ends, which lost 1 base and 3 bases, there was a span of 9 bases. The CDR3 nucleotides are TGTGCCAGCAGCCAAGGGGGCCAGGAAGAGACCCAGTACTTC. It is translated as CASSQGGQEETQYF.

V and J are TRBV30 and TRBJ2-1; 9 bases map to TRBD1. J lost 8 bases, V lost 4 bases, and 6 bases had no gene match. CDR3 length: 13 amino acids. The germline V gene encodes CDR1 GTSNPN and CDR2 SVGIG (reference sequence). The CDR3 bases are TGTGCCTGGACCGCGGGACAGGGATATGAGCAGTTCTTC. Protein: CAWTAGQGYEQFF.

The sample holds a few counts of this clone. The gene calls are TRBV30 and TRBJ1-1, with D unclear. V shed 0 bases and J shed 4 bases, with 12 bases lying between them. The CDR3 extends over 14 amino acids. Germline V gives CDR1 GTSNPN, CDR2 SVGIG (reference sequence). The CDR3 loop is CAWSVRRRGTEAFF. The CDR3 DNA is TGTGCCTGGAGTGTACGGAGGCGAGGCACTGAAGCTTTCTTT. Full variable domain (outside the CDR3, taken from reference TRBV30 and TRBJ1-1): SQTIHQWPATLVQPVGSPLSLECTVEGTSNPNLYWYRQAAGRGLQLLFYSVGIGQISSEVPQNLSASRPQDRQFILSSKKLLLSDSGFYLCAWSVRRRGTEAFFGQGTRLTVV.

Here the CDR3 DNA reads TGTGCCAGCTCCCGGGACAGGGGGACAGATACGCAGTATTTT. This sequence encodes CASSRDRGTDTQYF. The rearrangement joins TRBV6-1 to TRBJ2-3; 11 bases line up with TRBD1. The CDR3 contains 14 residues. V lost 8 bases, J lost 3 bases, and 4 bases stayed unmatched. Germline V lookup: CDR1 MNHNS, CDR2 SASEGT.

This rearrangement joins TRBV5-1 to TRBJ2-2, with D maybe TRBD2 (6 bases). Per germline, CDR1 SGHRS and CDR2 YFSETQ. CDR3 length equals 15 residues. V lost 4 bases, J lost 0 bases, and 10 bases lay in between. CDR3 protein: CASSISGTNTGELFF. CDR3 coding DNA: TGCGCCAGCAGCATTAGCGGCACGAACACCGGGGAGCTGTTTTTT.

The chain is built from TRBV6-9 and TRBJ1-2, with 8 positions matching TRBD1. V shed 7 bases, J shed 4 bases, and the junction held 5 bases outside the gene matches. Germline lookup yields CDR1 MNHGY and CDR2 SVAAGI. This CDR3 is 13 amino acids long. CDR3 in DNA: TGTGCCAGCACCCTGGACAGGGCCTATGGCTACACCTTC. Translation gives CASTLDRAYGYTF.

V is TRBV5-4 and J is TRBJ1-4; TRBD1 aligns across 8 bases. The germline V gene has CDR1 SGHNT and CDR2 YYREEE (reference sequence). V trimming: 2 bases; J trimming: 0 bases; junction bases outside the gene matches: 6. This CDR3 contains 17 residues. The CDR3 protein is CASSLGQGGTTNEKLFF. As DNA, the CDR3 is TGTGCCAGCAGCTTAGGACAGGGAGGGACAACTAATGAAAAACTGTTTTTT.

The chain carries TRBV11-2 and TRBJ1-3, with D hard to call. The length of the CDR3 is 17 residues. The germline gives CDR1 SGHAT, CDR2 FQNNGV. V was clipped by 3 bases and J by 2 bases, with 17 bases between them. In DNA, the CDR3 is TGTGCCAGCAGCTTCCTACCAACAGAATATACTGGAAACACCATATATTTT. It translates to CASSFLPTEYTGNTIYF.

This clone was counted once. The CDR3 region has the DNA TGTGCCAGCAGCAGAAGAGCGGGAGTGGGCGATGAGCAGTTCTTC. Translated: CASSRRAGVGDEQFF. The chain joins TRBV7-3 to TRBJ2-1; TRBD2 matches 8 bases. The CDR3 has 15 amino acids. The V gene's germline CDR1 is SGHTA and CDR2 FQGTGA. The V segment lost 5 bases and the J segment 8 bases; nucleotides outside the gene matches: 11.

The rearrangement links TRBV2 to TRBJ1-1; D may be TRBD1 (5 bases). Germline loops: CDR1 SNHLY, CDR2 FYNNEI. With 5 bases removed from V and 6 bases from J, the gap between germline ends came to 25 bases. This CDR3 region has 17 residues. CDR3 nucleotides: TGTGCCAGCAGTTTGGACAAGTACTCCCCAGCACCTCCTGAAGCTTTCTTT. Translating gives CASSLDKYSPAPPEAFF.

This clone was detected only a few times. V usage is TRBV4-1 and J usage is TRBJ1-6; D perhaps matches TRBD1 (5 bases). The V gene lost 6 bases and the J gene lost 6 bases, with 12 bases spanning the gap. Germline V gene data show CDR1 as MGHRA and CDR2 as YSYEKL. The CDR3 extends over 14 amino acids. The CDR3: CASRLQGSNSPLHF. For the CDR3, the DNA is TGCGCCAGCAGACTCCAGGGTAGTAATTCACCCCTCCACTTT.

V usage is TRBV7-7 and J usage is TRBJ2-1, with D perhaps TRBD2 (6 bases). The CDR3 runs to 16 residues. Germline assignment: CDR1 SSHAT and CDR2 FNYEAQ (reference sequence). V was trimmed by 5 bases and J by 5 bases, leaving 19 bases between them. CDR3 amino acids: CASSPRSGRGNNEQFF. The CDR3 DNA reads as TGTGCCAGCAGCCCCCGGTCGGGGCGGGGTAACAATGAGCAGTTCTTC.

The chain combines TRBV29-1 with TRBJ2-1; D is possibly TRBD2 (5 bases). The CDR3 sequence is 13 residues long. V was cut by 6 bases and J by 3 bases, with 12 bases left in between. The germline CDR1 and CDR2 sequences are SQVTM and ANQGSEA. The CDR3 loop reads CSVGGPNYNEQFF. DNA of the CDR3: TGCAGCGTCGGAGGTCCCAACTACAATGAGCAGTTCTTC.

The CDR3 DNA sequence: TGTGCCAGTAGTATAGGCCAGGGGAATCAGCCCCAGCATTTT. Its protein is CASSIGQGNQPQHF. This chain connects TRBV19 to TRBJ1-5; the D gene is possibly TRBD1 (6 bases). CDR1 and CDR2 (germline): LNHDA, SQIVND (reference sequence). The V and J ends lost 1 base and 4 bases respectively, with 8 bases between them. The CDR3 is 14 amino acids.

CDR3 region: CASSPQGFSGNTIYF. The DNA for the CDR3 is TGTGCCAGCAGCCCACAGGGCTTCTCTGGAAACACCATATATTTT. This chain connects TRBV6-1 to TRBJ1-3; maybe TRBD1 (6 bases). There are 15 residues in the CDR3. CDR1 MNHNS and CDR2 SASEGT come from the germline V gene. V gave up 6 bases and J gave up 0 bases, with 12 bases separating them.

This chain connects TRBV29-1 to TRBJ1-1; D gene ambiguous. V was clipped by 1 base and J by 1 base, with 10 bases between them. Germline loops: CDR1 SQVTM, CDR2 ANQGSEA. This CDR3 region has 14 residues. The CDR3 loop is CSVEGNPGNTEAFF. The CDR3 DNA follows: TGCAGCGTTGAAGGGAATCCGGGGAACACTGAAGCTTTCTTT.

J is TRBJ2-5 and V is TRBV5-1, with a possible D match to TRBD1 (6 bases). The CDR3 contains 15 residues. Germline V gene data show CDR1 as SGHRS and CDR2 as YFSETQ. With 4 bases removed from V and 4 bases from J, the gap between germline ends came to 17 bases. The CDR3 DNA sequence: TGCGCCAGCAGCCCCGCCGGACAGAGCAGAGAGACCCAGTACTTC. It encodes CASSPAGQSRETQYF.